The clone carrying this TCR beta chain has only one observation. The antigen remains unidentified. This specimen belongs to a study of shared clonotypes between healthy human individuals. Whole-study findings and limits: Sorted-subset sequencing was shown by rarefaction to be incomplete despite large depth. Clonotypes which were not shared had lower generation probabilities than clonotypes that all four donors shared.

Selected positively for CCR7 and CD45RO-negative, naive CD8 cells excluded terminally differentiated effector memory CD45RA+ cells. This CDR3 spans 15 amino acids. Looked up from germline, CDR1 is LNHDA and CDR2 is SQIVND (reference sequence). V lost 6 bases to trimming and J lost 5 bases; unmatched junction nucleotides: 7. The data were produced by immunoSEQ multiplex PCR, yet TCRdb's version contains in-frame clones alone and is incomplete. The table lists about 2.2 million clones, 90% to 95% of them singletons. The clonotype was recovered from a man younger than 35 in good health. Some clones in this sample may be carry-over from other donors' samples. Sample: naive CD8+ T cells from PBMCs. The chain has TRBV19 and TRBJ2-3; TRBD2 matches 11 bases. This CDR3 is CASRRLAGGGDTQYF. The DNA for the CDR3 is TGTGCCAGTAGGCGGCTAGCGGGGGGCGGAGATACGCAGTATTTT. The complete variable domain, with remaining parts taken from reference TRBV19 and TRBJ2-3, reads DGGITQSPKYLFRKEGQNVTLSCEQNLNHDAMYWYRQDPGQGLRLIYYSQIVNDFQKGDIAEGYSVSREKKESFPLTVTSAQKNPTAFYLCASRRLAGGGDTQYFGPGTRLTVL.